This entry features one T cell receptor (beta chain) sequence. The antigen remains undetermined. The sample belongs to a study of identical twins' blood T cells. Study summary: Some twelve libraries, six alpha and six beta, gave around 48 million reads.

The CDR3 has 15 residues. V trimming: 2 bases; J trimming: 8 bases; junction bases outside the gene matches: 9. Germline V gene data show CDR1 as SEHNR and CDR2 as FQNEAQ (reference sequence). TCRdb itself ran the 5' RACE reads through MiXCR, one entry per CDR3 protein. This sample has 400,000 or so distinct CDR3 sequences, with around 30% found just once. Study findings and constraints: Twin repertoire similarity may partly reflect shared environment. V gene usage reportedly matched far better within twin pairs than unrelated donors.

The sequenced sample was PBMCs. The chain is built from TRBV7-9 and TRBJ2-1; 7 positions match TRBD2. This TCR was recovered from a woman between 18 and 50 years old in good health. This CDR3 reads CASSLMAGEVDEQFF. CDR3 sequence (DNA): TGTGCCAGCAGCTTAATGGCGGGAGAGGTCGATGAGCAGTTCTTC. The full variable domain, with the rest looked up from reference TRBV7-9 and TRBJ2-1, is DTGVSQNPRHKITKRGQNVTFRCDPISEHNRLYWYRQTLGQGPEFLTYFQNEAQLEKSRLLSDRFSAERPKGSFSTLEIQRTEQGDSAMYLCASSLMAGEVDEQFFGPGTRLTVL.